These T cell receptor beta chains were read from a single sample in a study of CD4+ T cells in melanoma. This table comes from immunoSEQ multiplex PCR, and its TCRdb copy is limited to in-frame clones, with some not included. The sample includes some 120,000 clones, around 92% of them seen just once. The sample taken for sequencing was peripheral blood. These receptors all stem from a human donor with melanoma. CDR3s include the opening cysteine and the closing phenylalanine or tryptophan. Each record gives: V gene, clone size, J gene, D gene, CDR3 DNA, CDR3 protein. D genes are given only for firm matches. The size field is filled for only some rows; it gives once, few, many or a size class.

>TRBV7-6|-|TRBJ1-2|-
TGTGCCAGCAGCTTCTCAGGGACTAATGGCTACACCTTC
CASSFSGTNGYTF
>TRBV11-2|-|TRBJ2-7|TRBD2
TGTGCCAGCAGCCCAGCGGGAGGGCTCTACGAGCAGTACTTC
CASSPAGGLYEQYF
>TRBV9|-|TRBJ2-3|-
TGTGCCAGCAGCGTAGATCTGGGCAGCAACACAGATACGCAGTATTTT
CASSVDLGSNTDTQYF
>TRBV5-1|-|TRBJ2-7|TRBD1
TGCGCCAGCAGCTTTGACAGGGGGTTCGGAAACGAGCAGTACTTC
CASSFDRGFGNEQYF
>TRBV28|-|TRBJ1-1|-
TGTGCCAGCAGTTCCCCATCGATTCCGAACACTGAAGCTTTCTTT
CASSSPSIPNTEAFF
>TRBV6-6|-|TRBJ1-5|TRBD1
TGTGCCAGCAGCCGAAACAGGGGAGGCCAGCCCCAGCATTTT
CASSRNRGGQPQHF
>TRBV27|-|TRBJ1-1|TRBD1
TGTGCCAGCAGGCTAACAGGGGTTAGCACTGAAGCTTTCTTT
CASRLTGVSTEAFF
>TRBV7-3|once|TRBJ2-7|-
TGTGCCAGCAGCTTAGACGGGGGGCAAAGTTACGAGCAGTACTTC
CASSLDGGQSYEQYF
>TRBV28|-|TRBJ1-5|TRBD1
TGTGCCAGCAGTTGGACAGGACGTACTCAGCCCCAGCATTTT
CASSWTGRTQPQHF
>TRBV27|-|TRBJ2-3|TRBD1
TGTGCCAGCAGTTTATATGGGGGGACAGGGAACACAGATACGCAGTATTTT
CASSLYGGTGNTDTQYF
>TRBV5-1|-|TRBJ2-1|-
TGCGCCAGCAGCTTGGACAGTTCGGGTGAGCAGTTCTTC
CASSLDSSGEQFF
>TRBV7-3|-|TRBJ2-1|TRBD1
TGTGCCAGCAGCAACCGGGGACAGGGGGCGCGTCATGAGCAGTTCTTC
CASSNRGQGARHEQFF
>TRBV30|-|TRBJ1-5|TRBD1
TGTGCCTCGACACCCAGGGGGGGGAATCAGCCCCAGCATTTT
CASTPRGGNQPQHF
>TRBV5-1|-|TRBJ2-1|-
TGCGCCAGCAGCTCCGCCGGGACCGGCGGGTACAATGAGCAGTTCTTC
CASSSAGTGGYNEQFF
>TRBV6-1|-|TRBJ2-3|-
TGTGCCAGCAGTGAAGGGCCAGGGACAGATACGCAGTATTTT
CASSEGPGTDTQYF
>TRBV11-3|-|TRBJ1-1|TRBD1
TGTGCCAGCAGCTTGGGGGACAGCACTGAAGCTTTCTTT
CASSLGDSTEAFF
>TRBV9|-|TRBJ2-7|-
TGTGCCAGCAGCGTAGACCGCGAGCAGTACTTC
CASSVDREQYF
>TRBV11-2|-|TRBJ2-5|-
TGTGCCAGCAGCTTTGGGGCCCAAGAGACCCAGTACTTC
CASSFGAQETQYF
>TRBV27|-|TRBJ2-1|-
TGTGCCAGCAGTTTAAATGGTCCGGTCTACAATGAGCAGTTCTTC
CASSLNGPVYNEQFF
>TRBV19|-|TRBJ1-6|-
TGTGCCAGTACTACCGTAGACCATCAAACCGAAGGCGCCCTCCACTTT
CASTTVDHQTEGALHF
>TRBV5-6|-|TRBJ2-1|-
TGTGCCAGCAGCTACACAGCGAGCGAGCAGTTCTTC
CASSYTASEQFF
>TRBV6-6|-|TRBJ1-2|-
TGTGCCAGCAGTTACGATGGGGGGAACTACTATGGCTACACCTTC
CASSYDGGNYYGYTF
>TRBV6-5|-|TRBJ2-5|-
TGTGCCAGCAGTTACTTCCTCTGGGAGACCCAGTACTTC
CASSYFLWETQYF
>TRBV29-1|-|TRBJ2-3|-
TGCAGCGCCACTTATTTCTCCACAGATACGCAGTATTTT
CSATYFSTDTQYF
>TRBV7-2|-|TRBJ1-5|-
TGTGCCAGCAGCTTAGCGCTCCGGACAGACAATCAGCCCCAGCATTTT
CASSLALRTDNQPQHF
>TRBV5-1|-|TRBJ1-4|TRBD1
TGCGCCAGCAGCCCGCTTACAGGGGGGAATGAAAAACTGTTTTTT
CASSPLTGGNEKLFF
>TRBV5-1|-|TRBJ1-1|-
TGCGCCAGCAGCTTTGGGACGGACTTGAACACTGAAGCTTTCTTT
CASSFGTDLNTEAFF
>TRBV10-3|-|TRBJ2-7|TRBD1
TGTGCCATCAGTATAACCTCAAACCGGGACAGGGAATACGAGCAGTACTTC
CAISITSNRDREYEQYF
>TRBV6-5|-|TRBJ2-7|-
TGTGCCAGCAGTTACTCAGGGTTGGCCTACGAGCAGTACTTC
CASSYSGLAYEQYF
>TRBV28|once|TRBJ1-1|-
TGTGCCAGCAGTTGGGGGGGTGAAGGGATGAACACTGAAGCTTTCTTT
CASSWGGEGMNTEAFF
>TRBV4-3|-|TRBJ1-2|TRBD1
TGCGCCAGCAGCCAAGGAGAGGACAGGGGGGCGGGGGTCTATGGCTACACCTTC
CASSQGEDRGAGVYGYTF
>TRBV6-1|-|TRBJ1-1|-
TGTGCCAGCAGTGAATGGGGGGGGACTGAAGCTTTCTTT
CASSEWGGTEAFF
>TRBV4-1|-|TRBJ2-5|TRBD2
TGCGCCAGCAGCCACGGGACTAGCGGCCAAGAGACCCAGTACTTC
CASSHGTSGQETQYF
>TRBV27|-|TRBJ1-2|TRBD1
TGTGCCAGCAGTACCGGGACAGGGGGCCCTGGCTACACCTTC
CASSTGTGGPGYTF
>TRBV5-4|-|TRBJ2-1|TRBD2
TGTGCCAGCAGCCCAGGACTAGCGGGAGGGATAGGTGAGCAGTTCTTC
CASSPGLAGGIGEQFF
>TRBV5-5|few|TRBJ1-5|-
TGTGCCAGCAGCTTGGGTCTTTCGAGGAATCAGCCCCAGCATTTT
CASSLGLSRNQPQHF
>TRBV15|-|TRBJ2-1|-
TGTGCCACCAGCAGAGTTGGCTACCCCATTGGGTTCTTC
CATSRVGYPIGFF
>TRBV6-1|-|TRBJ2-7|-
TGTGCCAGCAGTGACCCCAGCTACGAGCAGTACTTC
CASSDPSYEQYF
>TRBV7-2|-|TRBJ2-1|-
TGTGCCAGCAGCTTAGGGGGCTCTAGCTCATCTGAGCAGTTCTTC
CASSLGGSSSSEQFF
>TRBV7-9|-|TRBJ1-5|-
TGTGCCAGCAGCACCCCCAATCAGCCCCAGCATTTT
CASSTPNQPQHF
>TRBV7-2|-|TRBJ2-7|TRBD1
TGTGCCAGCAGCCGCCTGAGACAGGGGGGCCACGAGCAGTACTTC
CASSRLRQGGHEQYF
>TRBV28|few|TRBJ1-4|TRBD1
TGTGCCAGCAGAGGGACAGGGAAAGGGAAACTGTTTTTT
CASRGTGKGKLFF
>TRBV7-2|-|TRBJ2-7|-
TGTGCCAGCAGGCAGGGGACCAACACTGGCTACGAGCAGTACTTC
CASRQGTNTGYEQYF
>TRBV7-2|-|TRBJ1-1|-
TGTGCCAGCAGCTTAGTCGGGCAGGGCACTGAAGCTTTCTTT
CASSLVGQGTEAFF
>TRBV28|-|TRBJ2-2|-
TGTGCCAGCAGGCCCACTAGAACCGGGGAGCTGTTTTTT
CASRPTRTGELFF
>TRBV2|-|TRBJ2-3|-
TGTGCCAGCAGTGATCGGTCTGGGAGTAGCACAGATACGCAGTATTTT
CASSDRSGSSTDTQYF
>TRBV7-3|-|TRBJ1-1|-
TGTGCCAGCAGCTTAAGACTCAGGACGGCGAACACTGAAGCTTTCTTT
CASSLRLRTANTEAFF
>TRBV7-9|-|TRBJ2-1|TRBD1
TGTGCCAGCAGCTCTTCCGGGACAGCCTCCTACAATGAGCAGTTCTTC
CASSSSGTASYNEQFF
>TRBV23-1|-|TRBJ2-2|TRBD1
TGCGCCAGGCCAGGGGGCGAAGGGAACAGGGGGGAGCTGTTTTTT
CARPGGEGNRGELFF
>TRBV28|-|TRBJ1-6|-
TGTGCCAGCAGTCCCGCCCCGTATAATTCACCCCTCCACTTT
CASSPAPYNSPLHF